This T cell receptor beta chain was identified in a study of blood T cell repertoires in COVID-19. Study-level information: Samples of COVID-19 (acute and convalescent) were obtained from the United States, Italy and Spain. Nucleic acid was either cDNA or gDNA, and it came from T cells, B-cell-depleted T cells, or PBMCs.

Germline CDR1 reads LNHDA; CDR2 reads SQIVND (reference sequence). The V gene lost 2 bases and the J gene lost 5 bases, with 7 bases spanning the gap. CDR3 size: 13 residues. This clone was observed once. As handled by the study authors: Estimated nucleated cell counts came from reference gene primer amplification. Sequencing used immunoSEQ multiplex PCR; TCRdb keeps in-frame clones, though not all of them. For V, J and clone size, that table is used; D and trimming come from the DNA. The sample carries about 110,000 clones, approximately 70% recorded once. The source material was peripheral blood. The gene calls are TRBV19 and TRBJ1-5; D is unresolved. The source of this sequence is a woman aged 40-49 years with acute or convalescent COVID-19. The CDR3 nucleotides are TGTGCCAGTAGTATAATAAGCGATCAGCCCCAGCATTTT. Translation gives CASSIISDQPQHF. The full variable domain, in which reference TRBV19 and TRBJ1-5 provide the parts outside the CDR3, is DGGITQSPKYLFRKEGQNVTLSCEQNLNHDAMYWYRQDPGQGLRLIYYSQIVNDFQKGDIAEGYSVSREKKESFPLTVTSAQKNPTAFYLCASSIISDQPQHFGDGTRLSIL.